This T cell receptor (beta chain) comes out of a study of shared clonotypes between healthy human individuals. This clone was seen only a few times. The target antigen is unknown. The CDR3 spans 14 residues. V shed 2 bases and J shed 7 bases, with 15 bases lying between them. The V gene's germline CDR1 is MGHRA and CDR2 YSYEKL. Researchers ran the assay at a deep level. Evenly divided among several immunoSEQ plates was the genomic DNA of each subset. The repertoire was sequenced with immunoSEQ multiplex PCR; TCRdb's copy has only in-frame clones and lacks some. The table shows roughly 1.4 million clones, with around 98.5% occurring only once. Partitioning of CD4+ cells yielded a CD45RA+ naive subset and a CD45RA-negative memory subset. General observations from the study: Generally, naive subsets came out with larger estimated richness than memory subsets.

The chain couples TRBV4-1 to TRBJ2-7, with D perhaps TRBD1 or TRBD2 (5 bases each). The receptor comes from a man aged 25-40 years in good health. Material: naive CD4+ T cells sorted from blood. Subset here: CD45RA+ positively selected. The CDR3 here is CASSQLGPTQEQYF. As DNA, the CDR3 is TGCGCCAGCAGCCAACTGGGACCAACACAGGAGCAGTACTTC.